A selection of T cell receptor beta chains follows, all from one sample in a study of T cells after yellow fever vaccination. A single record per CDR3 protein comes from TCRdb applying MiXCR to the 5' RACE reads. The sample lists about 580,000 distinct CDR3 sequences, 17% occurring once. Here the sequenced sample was PBMCs, taken 4 to 5 days after the first yellow fever vaccination. These receptors all come from a man between 18 and 35 years old who received the YFV17D yellow fever vaccine. Each CDR3 is given with its conserved first and last residue. Clone size is stated in some rows and not others, as once, few, many or a class when expanded.

abundance	v_gene	j_gene	CDR3aa
.	TRBV12-3/TRBV12-4	TRBJ1-1	CASALGGETEAFF
.	TRBV28	TRBJ1-3	CASRSLGSGNTIYF
few	TRBV12-3/TRBV12-4	TRBJ2-7	CASSWGSPGSYEQYF
.	TRBV7-2	TRBJ1-2	CASSLTRDRARWGYGYTF
few	TRBV29-1	TRBJ1-1	CSVGGRLNTEAFF
few	TRBV2	TRBJ2-5	CASRHPTRGETQYF
few	TRBV12-3/TRBV12-4	TRBJ2-3	CASSWGQGGSTDTQYF
.	TRBV24-1	TRBJ2-5	CATSDHTGGRETQYF
once	TRBV5-6	TRBJ2-6	CASSRGGDPSGANVLTF
.	TRBV29-1	TRBJ2-1	CSVVRHSSYNEQFF
.	TRBV4-1	TRBJ2-5	CASSPQWTEETQYF
many	TRBV9	TRBJ2-3	CASTRTTSGGSTDTQYF
.	TRBV14	TRBJ1-1	CASSRVGTGATEAFF
.	TRBV28	TRBJ1-2	CASSSYGGYYGYTF
.	TRBV20-1	TRBJ2-1	CSQRGGRNEQFF
few	TRBV12-3/TRBV12-4	TRBJ1-3	CASSLQRNTIYF
many	TRBV4-3	TRBJ2-1	CASSQPSGGVNEQFF
.	TRBV20-1	TRBJ2-3	CSAAEGQGTDTQYF
few	TRBV18	TRBJ1-4	CASLRGTNEKLFF
.	TRBV2	TRBJ1-2	CASSEGAGTGVVNGYTF
.	TRBV28	TRBJ1-5	CASSRRPEGGNQPQHF
.	TRBV4-1	TRBJ1-1	CASSQVPVNTEAFF
.	TRBV10-3	TRBJ2-1	CAIMRDSSYNEQFF
few	TRBV12-3/TRBV12-4	TRBJ1-4	CASSTTGAANEKLFF
few	TRBV6-5	TRBJ2-2	CASSWGQRTGELFF
few	TRBV7-9	TRBJ2-7	CASRSGQGYEQYF